A selection of T cell receptor beta chains follows, all from one sample in a study of beta chain features in type 1 diabetes. The method was immunoSEQ multiplex PCR; TCRdb's version includes in-frame clones alone and lacks a portion of them. Of roughly 700,000 clones listed, roughly 13% are singletons. Specimen: naive CD4+ T cells from blood. Source of these receptors: a man aged 18 to 29 with type 1 diabetes. Each CDR3 is given with its conserved first and last residue. Fields, in order: D gene, V gene, J gene, clone size, CDR3 protein, CDR3 DNA. A D gene is named only where the DNA matches it firmly. Not all rows give a size; the values are once, few, many and, for expanded clones, a class.

-	TRBV28	TRBJ2-7	-	CASSFGEIYEQYF	TGTGCCAGCAGTTTCGGTGAGATCTACGAGCAGTACTTC
-	TRBV7-8	TRBJ2-2	-	CASSLVRNTGELFF	TGTGCCAGCAGCTTAGTAAGAAACACCGGGGAGCTGTTTTTT
-	TRBV29-1	TRBJ1-1	-	CSVEGLVVNTEAFF	TGCAGCGTTGAAGGGTTGGTAGTGAACACTGAAGCTTTCTTT
TRBD1	TRBV27	TRBJ1-5	-	CASLPTGTGGGQPQHF	TGTGCCAGCCTACCAACCGGGACAGGGGGCGGGCAGCCCCAGCATTTT
TRBD2	TRBV18	TRBJ2-1	few	CASSPPGLAGGNEQFF	TGTGCCAGCTCACCCCCAGGGCTAGCGGGGGGCAATGAGCAGTTCTTC
-	TRBV5-1	TRBJ1-2	-	CASSLRRVLDYGYTF	TGCGCCAGCAGCTTGAGGAGGGTACTTGACTATGGCTACACCTTC
-	TRBV11-2	TRBJ2-1	few	CASSLGTSSYNEQFF	TGTGCCAGCAGCTTAGGCACGAGCTCCTACAATGAGCAGTTCTTC
-	TRBV28	TRBJ1-2	-	CASSLTANYGYTF	TGTGCCAGCAGCCTGACAGCTAACTATGGCTACACCTTC
TRBD2	TRBV30	TRBJ2-2	few	CAWEPGLAGAGELFF	TGTGCCTGGGAACCGGGACTAGCGGGCGCCGGGGAGCTGTTTTTT
-	TRBV28	TRBJ2-6	few	CASRERIDVLTF	TGTGCCAGTAGGGAACGAATCGACGTCCTGACTTTC
-	TRBV30	TRBJ1-3	few	CAWRYSGNTIYF	TGTGCCTGGAGGTACTCTGGAAACACCATATATTTT
TRBD2	TRBV29-1	TRBJ2-2	few	CSVRPRLAGATGELFF	TGCAGCGTGCGCCCCCGACTAGCGGGGGCCACCGGGGAGCTGTTTTTT
TRBD1	TRBV9	TRBJ2-3	few	CASTQQGPDTQYF	TGTGCCAGCACCCAACAGGGGCCAGATACGCAGTATTTT
TRBD1	TRBV30	TRBJ1-1	few	CAWTRQGPEAFF	TGTGCCTGGACTCGACAGGGCCCGGAAGCTTTCTTT
TRBD1	TRBV29-1	TRBJ1-2	few	CSADGTGLYGYTF	TGCAGCGCAGATGGGACAGGACTCTATGGCTACACCTTC
-	TRBV11-3	TRBJ1-1	-	CASSTLSETEAFF	TGTGCCAGCAGCACCCTTAGCGAGACTGAAGCTTTCTTT
TRBD1	TRBV7-9	TRBJ2-3	-	CASSLVTGDTQYF	TGTGCCAGCAGCTTAGTTACAGGGGACACGCAGTATTTT
-	TRBV18	TRBJ1-5	few	CASSPRGGEEPQHF	TGTGCCAGCTCACCACGTGGGGGCGAGGAGCCCCAGCATTTT
TRBD1	TRBV2	TRBJ1-5	few	CASSDATGGYQPQHF	TGTGCCAGCAGTGATGCGACAGGGGGCTATCAGCCCCAGCATTTT
-	TRBV6-1	TRBJ2-7	-	CASSTPGAYEQYF	TGTGCCAGCAGTACCCCGGGAGCCTACGAGCAGTACTTC
-	TRBV5-1	TRBJ1-5	-	CASSLGGHRLRAYSNQPQHF	TGCGCCAGCAGCTTGGGAGGACACCGCTTACGGGCGTATAGCAATCAGCCCCAGCATTTT
TRBD1	TRBV12-5	TRBJ2-1	-	CASGPRDSYYNEQFF	TGTGCTAGTGGTCCCCGGGACAGTTACTACAATGAGCAGTTCTTC
-	TRBV5-4	TRBJ1-2	few	CASSLDSFYGYTF	TGTGCCAGCAGCTTGGACAGCTTCTATGGCTACACCTTC
-	TRBV30	TRBJ1-2	few	CAWSGRVDNPGTANYGYTF	TGTGCCTGGAGTGGCAGGGTCGACAACCCTGGAACAGCTAACTATGGCTACACCTTC
-	TRBV9	TRBJ1-4	few	CASSVEEGTNEKLFF	TGTGCCAGCAGCGTAGAGGAGGGGACTAATGAAAAACTGTTTTTT
-	TRBV7-9	TRBJ1-4	-	CASSLASTISATNEKLFF	TGTGCCAGCAGCTTAGCGTCGACGATCTCGGCAACTAATGAAAAACTGTTTTTT
-	TRBV28	TRBJ2-3	few	CASRPGTSTDTQYF	TGTGCCAGCAGACCCGGGACAAGCACAGATACGCAGTATTTT
TRBD1	TRBV7-6	TRBJ2-5	-	CASSSTGGRETQYF	TGTGCCAGCAGTTCTACAGGGGGTCGAGAGACCCAGTACTTC
-	TRBV15	TRBJ2-7	-	CATSRGFAQGGYEQYF	TGTGCCACCAGCAGAGGGTTCGCGCAAGGCGGCTACGAGCAGTACTTC
TRBD1	TRBV29-1	TRBJ1-1	-	CSGRTGGNTEAFF	TGCAGCGGCCGAACAGGGGGGAACACTGAAGCTTTCTTT
TRBD1	TRBV13	TRBJ1-2	few	CASSPRTGNYGYTF	TGTGCCAGCAGCCCACGGACAGGGAACTATGGCTACACCTTC
TRBD2	TRBV5-1	TRBJ2-1	-	CASSLSGGADEQFF	TGCGCCAGCAGCTTAAGCGGGGGGGCCGATGAGCAGTTCTTC
-	TRBV9	TRBJ2-1	few	CASSVGLATYNEQFF	TGTGCCAGCAGCGTAGGCCTAGCGACCTACAATGAGCAGTTCTTC
-	TRBV2	TRBJ2-3	few	CASGQRRGTDTQYF	TGTGCCAGCGGGCAACGGAGGGGGACAGATACGCAGTATTTT
TRBD2	TRBV6-1	TRBJ2-1	few	CASKDMASGGHEQFF	TGTGCCAGCAAAGACATGGCTAGCGGGGGCCATGAGCAGTTCTTC
TRBD2	TRBV5-1	TRBJ2-7	-	CASSLGAGADYEQYF	TGCGCCAGCAGCTTGGGAGCGGGGGCTGACTACGAGCAGTACTTC
-	TRBV14	TRBJ2-5	-	CASSPQGETQYF	TGTGCCAGCAGCCCCCAAGGGGAGACCCAGTACTTC
-	TRBV27	TRBJ1-2	few	CASSLSGSAANYGYTF	TGTGCCAGCAGTTTATCCGGGTCGGCAGCTAACTATGGCTACACCTTC
-	TRBV7-9	TRBJ2-5	few	CASSLASQGEKTQYF	TGTGCCAGCAGCTTAGCGAGTCAGGGCGAGAAGACCCAGTACTTC
-	TRBV6-6	TRBJ1-4	-	CASCRGGEKLFF	TGTGCCAGCTGCAGGGGAGGAGAAAAACTGTTTTTT
-	TRBV5-1	TRBJ2-5	few	CASSFTVVPETQYF	TGCGCCAGCAGCTTCACGGTCGTCCCAGAGACCCAGTACTTC
TRBD2	TRBV5-1	TRBJ2-2	-	CASDGGGPTTGELFF	TGCGCCAGCGATGGCGGGGGGCCCACCACCGGGGAGCTGTTTTTT
-	TRBV4-1	TRBJ1-2	-	CASSQDLGANYGYTF	TGCGCCAGCAGCCAAGATTTGGGAGCTAACTATGGCTACACCTTC
-	TRBV29-1	TRBJ1-1	-	CSVEGRLNTEAFF	TGCAGCGTCGAGGGACGGTTGAACACTGAAGCTTTCTTT
-	TRBV5-4	TRBJ2-3	few	CASRQGFTDTQYF	TGTGCCAGCAGGCAGGGATTCACAGATACGCAGTATTTT
-	TRBV9	TRBJ2-3	-	CASSVTSQPTDTQYF	TGTGCCAGCAGCGTAACGAGTCAGCCCACAGATACGCAGTATTTT
-	TRBV19	TRBJ1-2	-	CASTWGDYGYTF	TGTGCCAGTACCTGGGGGGACTATGGCTACACCTTC
TRBD1	TRBV29-1	TRBJ1-1	-	CSVANRGGTEAFF	TGCAGCGTTGCAAACAGGGGAGGCACTGAAGCTTTCTTT